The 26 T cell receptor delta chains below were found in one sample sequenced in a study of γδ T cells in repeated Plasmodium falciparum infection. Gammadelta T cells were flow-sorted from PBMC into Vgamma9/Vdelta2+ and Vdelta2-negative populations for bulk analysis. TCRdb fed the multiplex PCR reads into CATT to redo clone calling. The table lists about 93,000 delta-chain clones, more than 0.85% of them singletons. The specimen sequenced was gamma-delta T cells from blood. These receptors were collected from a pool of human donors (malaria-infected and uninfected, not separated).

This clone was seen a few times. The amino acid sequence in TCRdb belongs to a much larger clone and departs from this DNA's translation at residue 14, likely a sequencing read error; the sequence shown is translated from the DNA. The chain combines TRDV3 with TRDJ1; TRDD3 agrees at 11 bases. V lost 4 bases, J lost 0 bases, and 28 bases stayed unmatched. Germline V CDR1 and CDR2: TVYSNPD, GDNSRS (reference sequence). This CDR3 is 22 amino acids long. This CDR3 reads CACKLPIPSYWGIGVDTDKLIF. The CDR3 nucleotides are TGTGCCTGCAAACTTCCTATCCCCTCGTACTGGGGGATAGGAGTGGACACCGATAAACTCATCTTT.

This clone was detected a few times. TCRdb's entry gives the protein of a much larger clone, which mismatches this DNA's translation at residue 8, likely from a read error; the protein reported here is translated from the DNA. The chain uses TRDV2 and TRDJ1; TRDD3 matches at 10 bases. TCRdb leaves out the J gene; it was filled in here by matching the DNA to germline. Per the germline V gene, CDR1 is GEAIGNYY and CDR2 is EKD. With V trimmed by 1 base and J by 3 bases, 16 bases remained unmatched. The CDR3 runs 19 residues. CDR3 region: CACDTVLPGDTLYSDKLIF. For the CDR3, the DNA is TGTGCCTGTGACACGGTACTACCGGGGGATACGCTGTACTCCGATAAACTCATCTTT.

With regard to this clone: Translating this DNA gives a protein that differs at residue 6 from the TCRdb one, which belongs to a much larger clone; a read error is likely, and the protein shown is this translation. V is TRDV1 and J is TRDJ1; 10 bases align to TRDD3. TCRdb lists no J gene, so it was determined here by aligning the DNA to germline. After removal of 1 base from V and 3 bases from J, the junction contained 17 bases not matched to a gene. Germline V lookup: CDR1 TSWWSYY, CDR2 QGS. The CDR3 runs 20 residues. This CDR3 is CALGERAYVYPWGIADKLIF. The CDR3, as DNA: TGTGCTCTTGGGGAACGGGCCTACGTCTATCCCTGGGGGATAGCCGATAAACTCATCTTT.

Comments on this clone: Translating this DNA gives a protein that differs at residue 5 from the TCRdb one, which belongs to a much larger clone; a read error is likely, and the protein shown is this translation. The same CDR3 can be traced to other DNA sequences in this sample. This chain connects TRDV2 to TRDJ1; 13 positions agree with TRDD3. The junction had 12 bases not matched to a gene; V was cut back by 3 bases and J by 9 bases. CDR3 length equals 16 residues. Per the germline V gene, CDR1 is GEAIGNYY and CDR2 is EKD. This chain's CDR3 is CACDAVTGGYAMELIF. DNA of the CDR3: TGTGCCTGTGACGCCGTTACTGGGGGATACGCGATGGAACTCATCTTT.

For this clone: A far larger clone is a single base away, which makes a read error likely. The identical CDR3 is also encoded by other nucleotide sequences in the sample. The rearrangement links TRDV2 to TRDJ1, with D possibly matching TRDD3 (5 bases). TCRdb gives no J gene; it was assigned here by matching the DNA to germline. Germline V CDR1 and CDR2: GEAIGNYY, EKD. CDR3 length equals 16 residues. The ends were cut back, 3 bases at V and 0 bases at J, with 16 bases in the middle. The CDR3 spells CACDSVGELYTDKLIF. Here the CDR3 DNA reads TGTGCCTGTGACTCGGTAGGGGAATTATACACCGATAAACTCATCTTT.

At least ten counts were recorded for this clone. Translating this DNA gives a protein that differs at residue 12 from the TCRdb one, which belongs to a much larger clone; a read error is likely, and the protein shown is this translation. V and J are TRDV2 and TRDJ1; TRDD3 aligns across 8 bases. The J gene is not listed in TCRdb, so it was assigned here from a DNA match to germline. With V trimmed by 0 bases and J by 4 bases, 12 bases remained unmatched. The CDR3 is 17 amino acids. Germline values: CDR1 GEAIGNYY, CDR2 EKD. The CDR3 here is CACDTVSGIRNIDKLIF. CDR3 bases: TGTGCCTGTGACACCGTCTCCGGGATACGAAACATCGATAAACTCATCTTT.

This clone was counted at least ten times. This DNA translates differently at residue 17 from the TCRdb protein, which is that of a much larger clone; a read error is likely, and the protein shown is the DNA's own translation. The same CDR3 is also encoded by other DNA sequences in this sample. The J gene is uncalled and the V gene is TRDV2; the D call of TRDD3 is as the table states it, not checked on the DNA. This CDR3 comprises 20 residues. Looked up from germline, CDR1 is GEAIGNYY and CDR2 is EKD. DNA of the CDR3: TGTGCCTGTGACACCATCCTGGCCAGCCCCCAAAACTACTACGGCGATAACCTCATCTTT. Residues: CACDTILASPQNYYGDNLIF.

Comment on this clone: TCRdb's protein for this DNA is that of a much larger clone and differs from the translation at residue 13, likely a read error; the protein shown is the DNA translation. Here the CDR3 reads CALGAHAPSTRARGRYTDKLIF. The CDR3 DNA is TGTGCTCTTGGGGCACACGCACCTTCCACACGGGCCCGGGGGAGGTACACCGATAAACTCATCTTT. The chain is built from TRDV1 and TRDJ1, with D possibly called TRDD2 or TRDD3 (6 bases each). The germline V gene encodes CDR1 TSWWSYY and CDR2 QGS. Trimming shortened V by 4 bases and J by 0 bases, and 33 bases separated the two germline ends. The CDR3 length is 22 residues.

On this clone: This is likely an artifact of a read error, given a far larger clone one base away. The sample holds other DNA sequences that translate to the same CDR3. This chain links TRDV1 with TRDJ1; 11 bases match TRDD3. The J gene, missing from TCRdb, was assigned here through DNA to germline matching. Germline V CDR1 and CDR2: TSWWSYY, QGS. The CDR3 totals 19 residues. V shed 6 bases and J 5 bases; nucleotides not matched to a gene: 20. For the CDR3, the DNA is TGTGCTCTTGGTCACAGCTTTCTACTTTTACTGGGGGATAAAGATAAACTCATCTTT. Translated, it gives CALGHSFLLLLGDKDKLIF.

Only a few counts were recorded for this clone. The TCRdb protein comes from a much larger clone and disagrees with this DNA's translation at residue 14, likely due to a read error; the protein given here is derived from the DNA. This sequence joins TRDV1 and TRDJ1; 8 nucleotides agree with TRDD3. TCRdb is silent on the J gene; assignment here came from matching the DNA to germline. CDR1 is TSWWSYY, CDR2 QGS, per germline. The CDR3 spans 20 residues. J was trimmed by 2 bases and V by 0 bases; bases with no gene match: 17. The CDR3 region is CALGELNPNYWGWGTDKLIF. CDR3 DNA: TGTGCTCTTGGGGAACTAAATCCCAACTACTGGGGGTGGGGAACCGATAAACTCATCTTT.

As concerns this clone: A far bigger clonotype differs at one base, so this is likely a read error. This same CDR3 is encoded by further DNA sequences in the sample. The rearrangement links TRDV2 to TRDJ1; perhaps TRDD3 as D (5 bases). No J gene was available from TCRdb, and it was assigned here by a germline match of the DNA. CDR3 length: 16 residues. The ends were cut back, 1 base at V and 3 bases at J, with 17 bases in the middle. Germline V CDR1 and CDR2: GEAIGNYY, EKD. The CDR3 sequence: CACDTPGKSTADKLIF. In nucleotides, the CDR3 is TGTGCCTGTGACACACCGGGGAAGTCCACGGCCGATAAACTCATCTTT.

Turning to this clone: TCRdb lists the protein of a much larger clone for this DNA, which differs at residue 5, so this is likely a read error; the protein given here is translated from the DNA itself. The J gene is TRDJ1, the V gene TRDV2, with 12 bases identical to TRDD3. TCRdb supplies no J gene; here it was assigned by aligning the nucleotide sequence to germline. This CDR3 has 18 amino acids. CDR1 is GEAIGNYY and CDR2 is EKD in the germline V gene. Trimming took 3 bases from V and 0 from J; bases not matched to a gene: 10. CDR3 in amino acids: CACDSLTGGYSDTDKLIF. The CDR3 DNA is TGTGCCTGTGACTCTTTGACTGGGGGATACTCTGACACCGATAAACTCATCTTT.

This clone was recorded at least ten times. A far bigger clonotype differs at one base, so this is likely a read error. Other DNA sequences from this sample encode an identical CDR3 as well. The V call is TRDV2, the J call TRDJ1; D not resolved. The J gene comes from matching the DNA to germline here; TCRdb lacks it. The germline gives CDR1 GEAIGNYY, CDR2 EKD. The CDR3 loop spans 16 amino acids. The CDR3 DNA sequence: TGTGCCTGTGACACCATTCAAGGTCTAGGGACCGACAAACTCATCTTT. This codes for CACDTIQGLGTDKLIF.

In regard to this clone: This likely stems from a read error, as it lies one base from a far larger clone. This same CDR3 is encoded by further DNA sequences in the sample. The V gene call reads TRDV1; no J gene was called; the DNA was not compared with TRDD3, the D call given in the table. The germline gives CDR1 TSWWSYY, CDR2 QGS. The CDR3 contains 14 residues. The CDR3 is CALWGRSYTDKLIF. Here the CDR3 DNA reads TGTGCTCTCTGGGGACGATCGTACACCGATAAGCTCATCTTT.

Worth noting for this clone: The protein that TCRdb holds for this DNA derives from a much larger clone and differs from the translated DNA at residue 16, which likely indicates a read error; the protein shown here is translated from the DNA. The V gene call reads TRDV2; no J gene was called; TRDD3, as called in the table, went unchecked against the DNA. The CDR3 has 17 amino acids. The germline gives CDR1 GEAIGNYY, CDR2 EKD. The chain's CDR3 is CACDTLSTGGETDKLTF. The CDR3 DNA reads TGTGCCTGTGACACTCTGAGTACTGGGGGAGAAACCGATAAACTCACCTTT.

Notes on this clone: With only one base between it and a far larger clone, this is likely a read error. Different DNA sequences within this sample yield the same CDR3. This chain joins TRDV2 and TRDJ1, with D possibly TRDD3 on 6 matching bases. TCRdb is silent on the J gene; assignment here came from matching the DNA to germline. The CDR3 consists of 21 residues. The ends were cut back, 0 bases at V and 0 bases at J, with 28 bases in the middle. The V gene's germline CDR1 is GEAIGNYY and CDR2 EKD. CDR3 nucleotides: TGTGCCTGTGACACCGTCCCCCTCCCTACCGGTACTGGGCGAGACACCGATAAACTCATCTTT. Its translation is CACDTVPLPTGTGRDTDKLIF.

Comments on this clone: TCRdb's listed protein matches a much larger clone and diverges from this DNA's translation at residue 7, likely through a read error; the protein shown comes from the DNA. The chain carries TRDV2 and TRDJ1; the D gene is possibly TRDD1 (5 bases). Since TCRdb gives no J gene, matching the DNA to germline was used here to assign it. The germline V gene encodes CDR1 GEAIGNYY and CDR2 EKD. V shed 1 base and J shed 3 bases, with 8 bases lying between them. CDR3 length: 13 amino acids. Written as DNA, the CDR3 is TGTGCCTGTGACACAATAGATTCCGATAAACTCATCTTT. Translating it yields CACDTIDSDKLIF.

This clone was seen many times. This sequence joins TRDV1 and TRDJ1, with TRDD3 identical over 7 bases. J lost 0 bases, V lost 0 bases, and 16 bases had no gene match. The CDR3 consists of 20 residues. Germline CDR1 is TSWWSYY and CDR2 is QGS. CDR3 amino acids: CALGELGPTKWGRYTDKLIF. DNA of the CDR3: TGTGCTCTTGGGGAACTAGGACCTACTAAGTGGGGGAGGTACACCGATAAACTCATCTTT.

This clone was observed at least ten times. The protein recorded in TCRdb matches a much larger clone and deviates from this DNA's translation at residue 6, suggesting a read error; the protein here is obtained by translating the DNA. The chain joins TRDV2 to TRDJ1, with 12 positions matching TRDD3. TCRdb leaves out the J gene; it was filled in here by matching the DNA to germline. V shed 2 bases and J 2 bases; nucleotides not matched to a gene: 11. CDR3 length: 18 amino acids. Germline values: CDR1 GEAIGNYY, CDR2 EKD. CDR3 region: CACDKEYWGILVTDKLIF. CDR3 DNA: TGTGCCTGTGACAAGGAGTACTGGGGGATACTGGTAACCGATAAACTCATCTTT.

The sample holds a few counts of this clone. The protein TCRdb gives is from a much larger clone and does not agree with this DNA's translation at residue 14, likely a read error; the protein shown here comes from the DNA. The CDR3 protein is CACDTILASPQNYNGDKLIF. In DNA form, the CDR3 reads TGTGCCTGTGACACCATCCTGGCCAGCCCCCAAAACTACAACGGCGATAAACTCATCTTT. The chain has TRDV2 and TRDJ1; no clear D gene. Trimming took 0 bases from V and 4 from J, leaving 29 bases between them. CDR1 is GEAIGNYY and CDR2 is EKD in the germline V gene. The CDR3 totals 20 residues.

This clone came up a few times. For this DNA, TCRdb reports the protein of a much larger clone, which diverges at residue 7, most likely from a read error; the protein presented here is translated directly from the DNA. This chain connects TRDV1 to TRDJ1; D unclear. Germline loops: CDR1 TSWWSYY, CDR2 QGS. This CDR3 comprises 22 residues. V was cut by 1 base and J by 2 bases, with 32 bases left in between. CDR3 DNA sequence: TGTGCTCTTGGGGAACGAGAATGGTGTGAGTCCCACCCTTTACCTGCGACCGATAAACTCATCTTT. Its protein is CALGEREWCESHPLPATDKLIF.

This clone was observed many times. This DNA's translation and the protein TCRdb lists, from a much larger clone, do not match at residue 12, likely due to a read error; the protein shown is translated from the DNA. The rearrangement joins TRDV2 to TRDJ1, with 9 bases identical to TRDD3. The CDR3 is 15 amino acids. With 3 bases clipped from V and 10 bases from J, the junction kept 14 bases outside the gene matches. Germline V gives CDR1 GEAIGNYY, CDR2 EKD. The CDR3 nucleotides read TGTGCCTGTGACGGAATGGGGGATAAGGGAGTGAGACTCATCTTT. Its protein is CACDGMGDKGVRLIF.

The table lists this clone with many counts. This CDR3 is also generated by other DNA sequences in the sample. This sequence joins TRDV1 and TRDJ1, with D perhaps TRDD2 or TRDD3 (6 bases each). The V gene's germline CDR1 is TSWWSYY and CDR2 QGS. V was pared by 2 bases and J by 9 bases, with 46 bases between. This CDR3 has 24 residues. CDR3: CALGEFGLPLLFNTGTPRARELIF. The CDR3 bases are TGTGCTCTTGGGGAATTCGGCCTTCCCCTCCTTTTTAATACTGGGACCCCTAGGGCAAGGGAACTCATCTTT.

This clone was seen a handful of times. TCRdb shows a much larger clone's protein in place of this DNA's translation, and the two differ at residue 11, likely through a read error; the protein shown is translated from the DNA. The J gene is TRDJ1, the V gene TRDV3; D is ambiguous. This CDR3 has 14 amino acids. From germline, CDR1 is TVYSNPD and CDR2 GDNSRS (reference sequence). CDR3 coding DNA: TGTGCATCACTGCACGCTTTGGACACCGATGAACTCATCTTT. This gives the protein CASLHALDTDELIF.

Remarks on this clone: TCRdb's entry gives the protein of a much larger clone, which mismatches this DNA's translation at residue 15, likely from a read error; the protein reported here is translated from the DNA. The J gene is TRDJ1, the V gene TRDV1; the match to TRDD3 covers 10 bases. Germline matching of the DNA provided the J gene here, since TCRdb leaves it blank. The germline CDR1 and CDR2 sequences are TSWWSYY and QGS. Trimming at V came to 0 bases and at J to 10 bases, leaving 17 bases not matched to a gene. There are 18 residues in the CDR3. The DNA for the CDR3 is TGTGCTCTTGGGGAACTGAGGGGGATACGCTCCTTCCCGACCAGACTCATCTTT. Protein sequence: CALGELRGIRSFPTRLIF.

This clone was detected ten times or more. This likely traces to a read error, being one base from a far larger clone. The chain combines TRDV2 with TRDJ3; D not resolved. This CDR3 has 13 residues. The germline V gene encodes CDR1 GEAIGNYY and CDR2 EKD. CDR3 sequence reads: CACGTWDTRQMFF. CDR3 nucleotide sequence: TGTGCCTGTGGCACCTGGGACACCCGACAGATGTTTTTC.